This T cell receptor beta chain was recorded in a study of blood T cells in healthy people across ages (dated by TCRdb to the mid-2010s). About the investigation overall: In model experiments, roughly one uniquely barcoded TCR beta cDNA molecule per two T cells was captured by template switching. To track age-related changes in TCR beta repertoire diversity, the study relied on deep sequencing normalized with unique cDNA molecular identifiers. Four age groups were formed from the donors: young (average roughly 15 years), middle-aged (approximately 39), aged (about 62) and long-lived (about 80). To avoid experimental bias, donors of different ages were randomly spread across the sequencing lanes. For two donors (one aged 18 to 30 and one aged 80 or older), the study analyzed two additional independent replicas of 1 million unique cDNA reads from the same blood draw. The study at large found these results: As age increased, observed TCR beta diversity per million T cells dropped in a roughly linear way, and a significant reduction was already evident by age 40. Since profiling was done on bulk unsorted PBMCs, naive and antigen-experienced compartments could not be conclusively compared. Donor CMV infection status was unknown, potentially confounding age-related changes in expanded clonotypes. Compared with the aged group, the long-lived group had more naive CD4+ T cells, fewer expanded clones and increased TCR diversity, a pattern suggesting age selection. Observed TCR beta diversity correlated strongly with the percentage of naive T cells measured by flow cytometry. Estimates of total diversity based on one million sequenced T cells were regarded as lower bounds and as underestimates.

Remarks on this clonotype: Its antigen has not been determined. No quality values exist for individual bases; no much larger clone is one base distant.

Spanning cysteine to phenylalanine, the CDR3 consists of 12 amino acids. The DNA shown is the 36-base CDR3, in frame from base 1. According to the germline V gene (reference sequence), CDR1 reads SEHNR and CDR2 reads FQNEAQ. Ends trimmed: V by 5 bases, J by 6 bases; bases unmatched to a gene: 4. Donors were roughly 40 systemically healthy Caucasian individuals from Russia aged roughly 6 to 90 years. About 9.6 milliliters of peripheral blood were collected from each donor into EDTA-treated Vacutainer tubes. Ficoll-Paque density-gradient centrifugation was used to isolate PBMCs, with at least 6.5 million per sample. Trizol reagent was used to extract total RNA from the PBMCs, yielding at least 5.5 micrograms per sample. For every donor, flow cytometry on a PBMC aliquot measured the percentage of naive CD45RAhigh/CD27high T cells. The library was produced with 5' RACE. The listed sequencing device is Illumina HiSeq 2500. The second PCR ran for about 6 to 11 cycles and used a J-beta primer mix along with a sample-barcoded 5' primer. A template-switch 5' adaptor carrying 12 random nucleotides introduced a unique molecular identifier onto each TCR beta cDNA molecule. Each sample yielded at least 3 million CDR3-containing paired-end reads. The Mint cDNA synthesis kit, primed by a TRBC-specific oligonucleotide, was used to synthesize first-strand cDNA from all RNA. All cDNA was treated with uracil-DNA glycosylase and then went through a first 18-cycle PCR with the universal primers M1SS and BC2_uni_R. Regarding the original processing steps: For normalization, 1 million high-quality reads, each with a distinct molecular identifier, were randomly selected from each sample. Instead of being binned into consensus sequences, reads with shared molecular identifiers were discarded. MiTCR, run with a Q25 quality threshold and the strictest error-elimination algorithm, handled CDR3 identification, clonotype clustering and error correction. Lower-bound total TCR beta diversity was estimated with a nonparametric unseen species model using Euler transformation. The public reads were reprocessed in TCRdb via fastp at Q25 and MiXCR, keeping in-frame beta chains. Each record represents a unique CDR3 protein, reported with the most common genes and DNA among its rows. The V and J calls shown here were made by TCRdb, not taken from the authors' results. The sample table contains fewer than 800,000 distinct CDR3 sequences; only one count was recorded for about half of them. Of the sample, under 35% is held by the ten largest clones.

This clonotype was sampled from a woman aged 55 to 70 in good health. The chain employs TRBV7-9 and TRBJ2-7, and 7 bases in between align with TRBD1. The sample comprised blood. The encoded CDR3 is CASSQTGREQYF. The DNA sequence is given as TGTGCCAGCAGCCAGACAGGGCGCGAGCAGTACTTC.